This T cell receptor (beta chain) was observed in a study of shared clonotypes between healthy human individuals. Study background: Samples came from a couple of female and a few male donors aged 18 to 49. The plates for each donor numbered three CD4 naive, three CD4 memory, two CD8 naive and one CD8 memory.

Each cell subset's genomic DNA was divided evenly among several immunoSEQ plates. Only in-frame clones appear in the TCRdb table, and some are missing; sequencing was by immunoSEQ multiplex PCR. The table records millions of clones, 85% to 95% of them present only once. This TCR was recovered from a man younger than 35 in good health. Sequenced: naive CD4+ T cells sorted from blood. Subset denoted: CD45RA+ positively selected.

DNA for the CDR3: TGTGCCAGCTCATTCCGGGGAACGAACACCGGGGAGCTGTTTTTT. Translated, it gives CASSFRGTNTGELFF. The chain is built from TRBV18 and TRBJ2-2, with D maybe TRBD2 (5 bases). The germline V gene has CDR1 KGHSH and CDR2 LQKENI. This CDR3 has 15 amino acids. Deletions cut 5 bases from V and 0 bases from J, with 10 bases between.